This T cell receptor beta chain was profiled in a study of OX40 agonist ivuxolimab in advanced cancers. Study-level background: Cancers in dose escalation were hepatocellular, melanoma, renal cell and head and neck.

V lost 0 bases, J lost 10 bases, and 3 bases stayed unmatched. Germline assignment: CDR1 MNHEY and CDR2 SVGAGI. This CDR3 is built from 14 residues. Some clones are missing from TCRdb's copy, which holds only in-frame ones; the method was immunoSEQ multiplex PCR. Here the sample spans over 85,000 clones, roughly four fifths being singletons. The source was CD4+ or CD8+ T cells sorted from blood, collected in a trial of the OX40 agonist ivuxolimab. The sequence derives from an adult with an advanced solid tumor such as melanoma, head and neck, liver or kidney cancer. The chain links TRBV6-5 to TRBJ1-5; TRBD1 agrees at 10 bases. Here the CDR3 reads CASSYSDRGRPQHF. CDR3 nucleotide sequence: TGTGCCAGCAGTTACTCCGACAGGGGGCGCCCCCAGCATTTT.